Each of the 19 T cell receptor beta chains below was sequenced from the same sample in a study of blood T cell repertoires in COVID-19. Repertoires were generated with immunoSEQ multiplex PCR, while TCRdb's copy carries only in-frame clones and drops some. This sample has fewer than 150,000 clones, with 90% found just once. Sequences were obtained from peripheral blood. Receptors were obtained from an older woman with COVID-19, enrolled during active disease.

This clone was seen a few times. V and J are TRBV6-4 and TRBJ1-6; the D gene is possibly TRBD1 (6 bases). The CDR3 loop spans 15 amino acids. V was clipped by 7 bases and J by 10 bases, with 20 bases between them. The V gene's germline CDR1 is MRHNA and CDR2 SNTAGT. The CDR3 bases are TGTGCCAGCACCCCGGAGGCAGGGGTAGGATCACCCCTCCACTTT. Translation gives CASTPEAGVGSPLHF.

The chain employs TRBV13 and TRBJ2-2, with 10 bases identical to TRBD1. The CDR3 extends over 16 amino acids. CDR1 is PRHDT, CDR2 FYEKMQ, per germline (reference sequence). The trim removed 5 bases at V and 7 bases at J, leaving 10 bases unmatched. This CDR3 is CASSPQGQGYSGELFF. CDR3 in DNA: TGTGCCAGCAGCCCCCAGGGACAGGGGTATAGCGGGGAGCTGTTTTTT.

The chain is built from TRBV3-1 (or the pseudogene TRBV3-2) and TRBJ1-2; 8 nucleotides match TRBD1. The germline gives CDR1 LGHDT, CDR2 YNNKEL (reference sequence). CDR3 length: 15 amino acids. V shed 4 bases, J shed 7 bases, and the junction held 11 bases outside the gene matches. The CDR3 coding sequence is TGTGCCAGCAGCCCACCCCTCCGCAGGGGGCTTGGCTACACCTTC. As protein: CASSPPLRRGLGYTF.

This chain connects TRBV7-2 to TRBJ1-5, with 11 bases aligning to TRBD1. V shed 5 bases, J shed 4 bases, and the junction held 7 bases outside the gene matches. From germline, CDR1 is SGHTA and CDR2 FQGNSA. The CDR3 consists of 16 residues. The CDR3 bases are TGTGCCAGCAGCCCTAGAGGGACAGGGGGTAATCAGCCCCAGCATTTT. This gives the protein CASSPRGTGGNQPQHF.

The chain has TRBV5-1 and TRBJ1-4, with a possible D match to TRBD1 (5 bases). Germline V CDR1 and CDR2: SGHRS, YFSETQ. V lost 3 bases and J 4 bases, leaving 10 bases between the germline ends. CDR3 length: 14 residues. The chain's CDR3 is CASSWRGNNEKLFF. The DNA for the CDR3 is TGCGCCAGCAGCTGGAGGGGAAATAATGAAAAACTGTTTTTT.

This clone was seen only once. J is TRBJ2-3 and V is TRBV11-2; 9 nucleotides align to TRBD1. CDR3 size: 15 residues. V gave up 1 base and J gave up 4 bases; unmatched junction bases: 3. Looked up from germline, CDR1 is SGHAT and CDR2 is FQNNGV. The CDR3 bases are TGTGCCAGCAGCTTAGGCGGGACAGGGTCAGATACGCAGTATTTT. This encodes CASSLGGTGSDTQYF.

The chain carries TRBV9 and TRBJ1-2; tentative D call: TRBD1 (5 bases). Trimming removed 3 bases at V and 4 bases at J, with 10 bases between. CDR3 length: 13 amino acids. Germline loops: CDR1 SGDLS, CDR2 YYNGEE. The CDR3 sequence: CASSADSSYGYTF. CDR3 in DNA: TGTGCCAGCAGCGCCGACAGTTCCTATGGCTACACCTTC.

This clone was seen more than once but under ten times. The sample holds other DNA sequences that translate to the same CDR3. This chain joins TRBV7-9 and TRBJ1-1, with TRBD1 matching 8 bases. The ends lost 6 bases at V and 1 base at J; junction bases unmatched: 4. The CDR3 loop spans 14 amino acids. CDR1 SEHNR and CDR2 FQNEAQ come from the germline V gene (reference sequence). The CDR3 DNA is TGTGCCAGCAGATCAGGGACAGGGAACACTGAAGCTTTCTTT. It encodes CASRSGTGNTEAFF.

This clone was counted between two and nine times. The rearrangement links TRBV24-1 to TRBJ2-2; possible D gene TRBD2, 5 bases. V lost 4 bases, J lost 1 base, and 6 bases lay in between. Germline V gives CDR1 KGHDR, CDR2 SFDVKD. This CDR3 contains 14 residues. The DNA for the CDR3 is TGTGCCACCAGTGACGGAGGGAACACCGGGGAGCTGTTTTTT. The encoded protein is CATSDGGNTGELFF.

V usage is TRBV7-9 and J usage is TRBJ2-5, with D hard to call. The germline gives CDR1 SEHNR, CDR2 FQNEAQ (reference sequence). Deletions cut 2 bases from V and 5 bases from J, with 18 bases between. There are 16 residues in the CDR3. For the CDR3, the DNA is TGTGCCAGCAGCTTAAATACAATCTCTAGGCGGGAGACCCAGTACTTC. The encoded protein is CASSLNTISRRETQYF.

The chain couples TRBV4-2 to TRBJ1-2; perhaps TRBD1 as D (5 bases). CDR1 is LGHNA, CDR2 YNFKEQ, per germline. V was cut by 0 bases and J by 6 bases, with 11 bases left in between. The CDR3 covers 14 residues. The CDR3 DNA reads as TGTGCCAGCAGCCAAGATAGCGCGGGGGATGGCTACACCTTC. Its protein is CASSQDSAGDGYTF.

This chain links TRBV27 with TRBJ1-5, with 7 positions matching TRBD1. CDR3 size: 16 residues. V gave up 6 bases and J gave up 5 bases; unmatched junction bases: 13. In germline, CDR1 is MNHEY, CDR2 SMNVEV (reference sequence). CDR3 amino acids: CASSLRRQGVYQPQHF. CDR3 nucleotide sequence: TGTGCCAGCAGCCTCCGGCGACAGGGTGTATATCAGCCCCAGCATTTT.

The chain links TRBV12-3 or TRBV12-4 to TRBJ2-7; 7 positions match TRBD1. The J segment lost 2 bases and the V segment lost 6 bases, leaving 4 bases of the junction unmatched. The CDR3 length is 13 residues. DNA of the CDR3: TGTGCCAGCAGCCTACAGGGGCCCTACGAGCAGTACTTC. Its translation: CASSLQGPYEQYF.

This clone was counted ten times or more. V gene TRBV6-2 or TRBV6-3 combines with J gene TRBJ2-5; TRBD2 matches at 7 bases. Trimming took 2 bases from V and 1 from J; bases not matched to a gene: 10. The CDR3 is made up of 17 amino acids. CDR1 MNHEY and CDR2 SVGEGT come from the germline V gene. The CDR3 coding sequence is TGTGCCAGCAGTTACACAAGGCGGGAGCGGATCCAAGAGACCCAGTACTTC. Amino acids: CASSYTRRERIQETQYF.

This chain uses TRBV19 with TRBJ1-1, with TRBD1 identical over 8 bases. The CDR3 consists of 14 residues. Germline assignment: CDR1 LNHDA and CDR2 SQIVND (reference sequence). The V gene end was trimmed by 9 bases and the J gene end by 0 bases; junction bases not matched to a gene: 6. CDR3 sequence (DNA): TGTGCCAGCAGGGACAGGCGTATGAACACTGAAGCTTTCTTT. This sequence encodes CASRDRRMNTEAFF.

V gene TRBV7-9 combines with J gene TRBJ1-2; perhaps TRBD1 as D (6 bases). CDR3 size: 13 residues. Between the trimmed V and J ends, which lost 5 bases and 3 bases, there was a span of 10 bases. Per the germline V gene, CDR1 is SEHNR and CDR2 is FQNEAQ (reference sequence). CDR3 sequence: CASSPGAYYGYTF. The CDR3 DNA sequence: TGTGCCAGCAGCCCAGGGGCCTACTATGGCTACACCTTC.

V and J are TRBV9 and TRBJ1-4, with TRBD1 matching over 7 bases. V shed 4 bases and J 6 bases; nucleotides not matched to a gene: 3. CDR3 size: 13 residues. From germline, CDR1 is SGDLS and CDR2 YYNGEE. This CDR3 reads CASSPGTDEKLFF. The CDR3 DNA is TGTGCCAGCAGCCCCGGGACAGATGAAAAACTGTTTTTT.

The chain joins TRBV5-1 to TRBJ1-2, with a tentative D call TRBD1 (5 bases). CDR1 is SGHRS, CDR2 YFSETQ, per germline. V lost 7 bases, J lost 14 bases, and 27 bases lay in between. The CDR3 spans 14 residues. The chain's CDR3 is CASRDQTAGRGKTF. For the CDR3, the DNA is TGCGCCAGCCGGGACCAGACGGCCGGGAGGGGTAAAACCTTC.

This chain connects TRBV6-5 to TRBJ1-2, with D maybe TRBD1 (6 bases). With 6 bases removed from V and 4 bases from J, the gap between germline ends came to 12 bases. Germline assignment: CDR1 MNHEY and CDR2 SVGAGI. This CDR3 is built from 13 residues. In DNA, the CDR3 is TGTGCCAGCAGCCGGGGACACAGCTATGGCTACACCTTC. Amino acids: CASSRGHSYGYTF.